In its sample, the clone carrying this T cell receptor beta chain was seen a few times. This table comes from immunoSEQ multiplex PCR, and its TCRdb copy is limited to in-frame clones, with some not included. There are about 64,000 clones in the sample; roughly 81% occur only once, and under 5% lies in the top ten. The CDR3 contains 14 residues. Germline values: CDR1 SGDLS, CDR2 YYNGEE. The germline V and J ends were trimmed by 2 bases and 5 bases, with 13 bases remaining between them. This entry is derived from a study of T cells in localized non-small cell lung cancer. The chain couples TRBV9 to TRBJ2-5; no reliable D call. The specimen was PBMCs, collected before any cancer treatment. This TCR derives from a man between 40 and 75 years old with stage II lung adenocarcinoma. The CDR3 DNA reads TGTGCCAGCAGCGTTGGCACTCTCCGGGAGACCCAGTACTTC. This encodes CASSVGTLRETQYF. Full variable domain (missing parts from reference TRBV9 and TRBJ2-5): DSGVTQTPKHLITATGQRVTLRCSPRSGDLSVYWYQQSLDQGLQFLIQYYNGEERAKGNILERFSAQQFPDLHSELNLSSLELGDSALYFCASSVGTLRETQYFGPGTRLLVL.